This is a list of T cell receptor beta chains from one sample in a study of control samples from healthy donors and cancer patients. Measured with immunoSEQ multiplex PCR; TCRdb has only the in-frame clones, and not every one. There are approximately 170,000 clones in the sample; roughly 92% occur only once, and 0.65% to 0.85% lies in the top ten. What was sequenced was blood. The source of these receptors is a woman in her 30s in good health. The CDR3 runs from the conserved cysteine through the conserved F or W. A D gene is named only where the DNA matches it firmly. Clone size, where shown, is once, few, many, or a class for clones that have expanded.

clone size: NA
J gene: TRBJ2-5
V gene: TRBV27
D gene: NA
CDR3 DNA: TGTGCCAGCAGTCCGGGGGTCGGGACGGCGTACCAAGAGACCCAGTACTTC
CDR3 protein: CASSPGVGTAYQETQYF

clone size: once
J gene: TRBJ2-2
V gene: TRBV12-5
D gene: TRBD2
CDR3 DNA: TGTGCTAGCGCGGGACTAGCGGGAGGGACCGGGGAGCTGTTTTTT
CDR3 protein: CASAGLAGGTGELFF

clone size: NA
J gene: TRBJ2-7
V gene: TRBV24-1
D gene: TRBD1
CDR3 DNA: TGTGCCACCAGTGATCCCCGACAGGGGAGCTACGAGCAGTACTTC
CDR3 protein: CATSDPRQGSYEQYF

clone size: NA
J gene: TRBJ2-7
V gene: TRBV19
D gene: NA
CDR3 DNA: TGTGCCAGTAGTATAAGAGGGGACGGACCCTACGAGCAGTACTTC
CDR3 protein: CASSIRGDGPYEQYF

clone size: NA
J gene: TRBJ2-3
V gene: TRBV3-1/TRBV3-2
D gene: NA
CDR3 DNA: TGTGCCAGCAGCCAAGGAGGGGAAGGAGATACGCAGTATTTT
CDR3 protein: CASSQGGEGDTQYF

clone size: NA
J gene: TRBJ2-3
V gene: TRBV10-3
D gene: NA
CDR3 DNA: TGTGCCATCAGTTCTCGCCCAGGAAGCACAGATACGCAGTATTTT
CDR3 protein: CAISSRPGSTDTQYF

clone size: NA
J gene: TRBJ2-7
V gene: TRBV28
D gene: NA
CDR3 DNA: TGTGCCAGCACCCGGGGTCTGATCTACGAGCAGTACTTC
CDR3 protein: CASTRGLIYEQYF

clone size: NA
J gene: TRBJ2-7
V gene: TRBV19
D gene: TRBD2
CDR3 DNA: TGTGCCAGTAGTCTCGGACTAGCGGGAGGCGGCTACGAGCAGTACTTC
CDR3 protein: CASSLGLAGGGYEQYF

clone size: NA
J gene: TRBJ1-1
V gene: TRBV19
D gene: NA
CDR3 DNA: TGTGCCAGTAGGAACCGGGACACTAACACTGAAGCTTTCTTT
CDR3 protein: CASRNRDTNTEAFF

clone size: NA
J gene: TRBJ2-5
V gene: TRBV10-2
D gene: NA
CDR3 DNA: TGCGCCAGCAGTGACGGCTTGCGTCCTTTTGAGGAGACCCAGTACTTC
CDR3 protein: CASSDGLRPFEETQYF

clone size: NA
J gene: TRBJ2-7
V gene: TRBV15
D gene: NA
CDR3 DNA: TGTGCCACCAGCAGAGGAAACCTGGGGGCCAGCTCCTACGAGCAGTACTTC
CDR3 protein: CATSRGNLGASSYEQYF

clone size: NA
J gene: TRBJ2-1
V gene: TRBV6-2/TRBV6-3
D gene: NA
CDR3 DNA: TGTGCCAGCAGTTCCCCTTTACTTCTCTCCGGGGAGCAGTTCTTC
CDR3 protein: CASSSPLLLSGEQFF

clone size: NA
J gene: TRBJ1-2
V gene: TRBV18
D gene: NA
CDR3 DNA: TGTGCCAGCTCACCGCAAGGCTATGGCTACACCTTC
CDR3 protein: CASSPQGYGYTF

clone size: once
J gene: TRBJ2-7
V gene: TRBV28
D gene: NA
CDR3 DNA: TGTGCCAGCAGTCCCTTTACGCGGCGGGCCTCCTACGAGCAGTACTTC
CDR3 protein: CASSPFTRRASYEQYF

clone size: NA
J gene: TRBJ1-4
V gene: TRBV9
D gene: NA
CDR3 DNA: TGTGCCAGCAGCAGGGCAGGGTATAATGAAAAACTGTTTTTT
CDR3 protein: CASSRAGYNEKLFF

clone size: NA
J gene: TRBJ2-5
V gene: TRBV7-9
D gene: NA
CDR3 DNA: TGTGCCAGCAGCCGGGGGAACCAAGAGACCCAGTACTTC
CDR3 protein: CASSRGNQETQYF

clone size: NA
J gene: TRBJ1-1
V gene: TRBV2
D gene: TRBD1
CDR3 DNA: TGTGCCAGCAGGAGCAGGGGGTCGAACACTGAAGCTTTCTTT
CDR3 protein: CASRSRGSNTEAFF

clone size: NA
J gene: TRBJ1-3
V gene: TRBV5-1
D gene: NA
CDR3 DNA: TGCGCCAGCAGCTTCGGGCACTCTGGAAACACCATATATTTT
CDR3 protein: CASSFGHSGNTIYF

clone size: NA
J gene: TRBJ2-7
V gene: TRBV6-5
D gene: NA
CDR3 DNA: TGTGCCAGCAGTTACTCGATAGGGTTTGGCTACGAGCAGTACTTC
CDR3 protein: CASSYSIGFGYEQYF

clone size: NA
J gene: TRBJ1-1
V gene: TRBV19
D gene: NA
CDR3 DNA: TGTGCCAGTAGTATGGGGGTGAGAAACACTGAAGCTTTCTTT
CDR3 protein: CASSMGVRNTEAFF

clone size: NA
J gene: TRBJ1-2
V gene: TRBV20-1
D gene: NA
CDR3 DNA: TGCAGTGCTAGTCCCAGATCTGGAGGCTACACCTTC
CDR3 protein: CSASPRSGGYTF

clone size: few
J gene: TRBJ2-3
V gene: TRBV6-5
D gene: NA
CDR3 DNA: TGTGCCAGCAGTTGGCAGGGGCTGCGGTCAGATACGCAGTATTTT
CDR3 protein: CASSWQGLRSDTQYF

clone size: NA
J gene: TRBJ2-7
V gene: TRBV7-9
D gene: TRBD1
CDR3 DNA: TGTGCCAGCAGCCGTCAGACAGGGAATGGTCCCTACGAGCAGTACTTC
CDR3 protein: CASSRQTGNGPYEQYF

clone size: NA
J gene: TRBJ2-2
V gene: TRBV4-1
D gene: NA
CDR3 DNA: TGCGCCAGCAGCCAAGGTTACACCGGGGAGCTGTTTTTT
CDR3 protein: CASSQGYTGELFF

clone size: NA
J gene: TRBJ2-7
V gene: TRBV24-1
D gene: TRBD2
CDR3 DNA: TGTGCCACCAGTGCCAAAGAGACTAGCGGGAGGAAAGAGCAGTACTTC
CDR3 protein: CATSAKETSGRKEQYF

clone size: NA
J gene: TRBJ2-6
V gene: TRBV3-1/TRBV3-2
D gene: TRBD2
CDR3 DNA: TGTGCCAGCAGCCAAGATCTGACTAGCGGGAGGAGCGGGGCCAACGTCCTGACTTTC
CDR3 protein: CASSQDLTSGRSGANVLTF

clone size: NA
J gene: TRBJ2-1
V gene: TRBV2
D gene: TRBD2
CDR3 DNA: TGTGCCACTGTCACCCTAGAGCGGGAGGTAGGCAATGAGCAGTTCTTC
CDR3 protein: CATVTLEREVGNEQFF

clone size: NA
J gene: TRBJ1-1
V gene: TRBV24-1
D gene: TRBD1
CDR3 DNA: TGTGCCACCAGTGATAACCCCGGGACAGGGGTGAACACTGAAGCTTTCTTT
CDR3 protein: CATSDNPGTGVNTEAFF

clone size: NA
J gene: TRBJ2-1
V gene: TRBV19
D gene: TRBD1
CDR3 DNA: TGTGCCAGTAGTATAAAAGGGACAGGGGTTAGCTCCTACAATGAGCAGTTCTTC
CDR3 protein: CASSIKGTGVSSYNEQFF

clone size: once
J gene: TRBJ2-7
V gene: TRBV24-1
D gene: TRBD2
CDR3 DNA: TGTGCCACCGGGACTATCGGCGAGCAGTACTTC
CDR3 protein: CATGTIGEQYF

clone size: NA
J gene: TRBJ1-1
V gene: TRBV27
D gene: TRBD1
CDR3 DNA: TGTGCCAGCAGGACAGGGCCGAACACTGAAGCTTTCTTT
CDR3 protein: CASRTGPNTEAFF

clone size: NA
J gene: TRBJ1-1
V gene: TRBV24-1
D gene: NA
CDR3 DNA: TGTGCCACCAGGGGCGAACGGAACACTGAAGCTTTCTTT
CDR3 protein: CATRGERNTEAFF

clone size: NA
J gene: TRBJ1-3
V gene: TRBV28
D gene: NA
CDR3 DNA: TGTGCCAGCAGTTTAGAGTTCCGAGGGGGAAACACCATATATTTT
CDR3 protein: CASSLEFRGGNTIYF

clone size: NA
J gene: TRBJ2-1
V gene: TRBV24-1
D gene: TRBD2
CDR3 DNA: TGTGCCACCAGTGAAACTAGCGGGAGTTTAAATGAGCAGTTCTTC
CDR3 protein: CATSETSGSLNEQFF

clone size: NA
J gene: TRBJ2-4
V gene: TRBV15
D gene: TRBD2
CDR3 DNA: TGTGCCACCAGCAGACATTGGACTAGCGGCGAGACCGAAATGGCCAAAAACATTCAGTACTTC
CDR3 protein: CATSRHWTSGETEMAKNIQYF

clone size: NA
J gene: TRBJ2-5
V gene: TRBV4-3
D gene: NA
CDR3 DNA: TGCGCCAGCGGCAGGGTTTTGGGGGAGACCCAGTACTTC
CDR3 protein: CASGRVLGETQYF

clone size: NA
J gene: TRBJ2-1
V gene: TRBV18
D gene: NA
CDR3 DNA: TGTGCCAGCTCCCAGGACAATGAGCAGTTCTTC
CDR3 protein: CASSQDNEQFF

clone size: NA
J gene: TRBJ2-2
V gene: TRBV6-4
D gene: NA
CDR3 DNA: TGTGCCAGCAGTGTGCCGAACACCGGGGAGCTGTTTTTT
CDR3 protein: CASSVPNTGELFF

clone size: NA
J gene: TRBJ2-1
V gene: TRBV7-8
D gene: TRBD2
CDR3 DNA: TGTGCCAGCAGCCCCGGGGGGAACAATGAGCAGTTCTTC
CDR3 protein: CASSPGGNNEQFF

clone size: NA
J gene: TRBJ1-2
V gene: TRBV3-1/TRBV3-2
D gene: TRBD1
CDR3 DNA: TGTGCCAGCAGCCAAGCGGGACAGGGCTATGGCTACACCTTC
CDR3 protein: CASSQAGQGYGYTF

clone size: NA
J gene: TRBJ1-2
V gene: TRBV30
D gene: NA
CDR3 DNA: TGTGCCTGGAGGGTAGCTAACTATGGCTACACCTTC
CDR3 protein: CAWRVANYGYTF